The present entry profiles one T cell receptor beta chain with its context. No antigen is known for it. The CDR3 length is 14 residues. Germline values: CDR1 MGHDK, CDR2 SYGVNS. V was shortened by 5 bases and J by 3 bases, with 11 bases between the two germline ends. Culture lasted about ten days before CD4+ T cell isolation. Either the BNT162b2 or mRNA-1273 vaccine was given to participants in two doses. These data belong to a study of vaccination effects on CD4 cells after COVID-19. The wider study: After expansion with viral peptide pools in the ViraFEST assay, antigen-specific CD4+ T cells were sequenced.

The repertoire was sequenced with immunoSEQ multiplex PCR; TCRdb's copy has only in-frame clones and lacks some. The table lists approximately 70,000 clones, around 67% of them singletons, with about 2.3% in the top ten. Overall study results and limits: Pronounced clonal contraction occurred in clones induced by infection and by vaccine late after vaccination.

Sequenced here: CD4+ T cells from PBMCs cultured without peptide, sampled after COVID-19 vaccination. This TCR was recovered from a human donor who received a COVID-19 vaccine. V is TRBV25-1 and J is TRBJ2-1, with unresolved D. CDR3 nucleotide sequence: TGTGCCAGCAGTCGGACCGATGACTACAATGAGCAGTTCTTC. The encoded protein is CASSRTDDYNEQFF.